The T cell receptor (beta chain) under discussion was sequenced for a study of early T cells in non-severe SARS-CoV-2 infection. Study-wide results and limits: A preference for anti-spike CD8 responses marked VDJdb matching, which missed private and CD4 specificities.

Unique molecular identifiers were added to individual cDNA molecules. Each CDR3 protein gets one entry after TCRdb re-called the 5' RACE reads with MiXCR. The sample lists over 45,000 distinct CDR3 sequences, 5.6% occurring once. This clonotype was found many times. The antigen remains unidentified. This TCR came from an adult who was a healthcare worker with PCR-confirmed SARS-CoV-2 infection or an uninfected control (not recorded which). Specimen: whole blood.

The CDR3 coding sequence is TGCAGCGTTGGCGGGACGGACAACTCCTACGAGCAGTACTTC. Its translation is CSVGGTDNSYEQYF. The chain links TRBV29-1 to TRBJ2-7; weak D call: TRBD2 (6 bases). Germline V gene lookup returns CDR1 SQVTM and CDR2 ANQGSEA. V lost 4 bases to trimming and J lost 0 bases, with 13 bases between them. The CDR3 covers 14 residues.